These 27 T cell receptor beta chains were all obtained from the same sample, sequenced in a study of early T cells in non-severe SARS-CoV-2 infection. Via MiXCR, TCRdb re-called the 5' RACE reads, giving one row per CDR3 protein. The table records more than 60,000 distinct CDR3 sequences, 12% of them present only once. Sequenced here: whole blood, sampled at baseline. These receptor sequences come from an adult who was a healthcare worker with PCR-confirmed SARS-CoV-2 infection or an uninfected control (not recorded which). The donor label of this sample is uncertain.

This clonotype was seen a handful of times. The chain uses TRBV5-1 and TRBJ1-6, with D possibly TRBD1 on 6 matching bases. The germline gives CDR1 SGHRS, CDR2 YFSETQ. The germline V and J ends were trimmed by 4 bases and 9 bases, with 20 bases remaining between them. This CDR3 has 16 residues. The CDR3 DNA is TGCGCCAGCAGCCCCGACCGACTGACAGGTAGTTCACCCCTCCACTTT. Its protein product is CASSPDRLTGSSPLHF.

This clonotype was counted between two and nine times. An end of the junction does not agree with germline; a read error may underlie this. V usage is TRBV2 and J usage is TRBJ2-3; no definite D call. The CDR3 is 16 residues long. Germline lookup yields CDR1 SNHLY and CDR2 FYNNEI. CDR3 region: CVSSEGGSGGTDTQYF. CDR3 coding DNA: TGTGTCAGCAGTGAAGGCGGCTCCGGTGGTACAGATACGCAGTATTTT. Combining the CDR3 with reference TRBV2 and TRBJ2-3 gives the whole variable domain EPEVTQTPSHQVTQMGQEVILRCVPISNHLYFYWYRQILGQKVEFLVSFYNNEISEKSEIFDDQFSVERPDGSNFTLKIRSTKLEDSAMYFCVSSEGGSGGTDTQYFGPGTRLTVL.

This clonotype has more than one count but fewer than ten. The chain employs TRBV27 and TRBJ1-1; 9 bases match TRBD1. CDR3 size: 14 residues. Germline V gene sequence: CDR1 MNHEY, CDR2 SMNVEV (reference sequence). J was trimmed by 11 bases and V by 5 bases; bases with no gene match: 12. The chain's CDR3 is CASSPTGTGSGAFF. Here the CDR3 DNA reads TGTGCCAGCAGTCCAACCGGGACAGGGTCTGGGGCTTTCTTT.

The rearrangement uses TRBV30 and TRBJ1-4; 12 nucleotides line up with TRBD1. Trimming removed 3 bases from V and 7 bases from J; junction bases left unmatched: 6. CDR1 and CDR2 (germline): GTSNPN, SVGIG (reference sequence). CDR3 length: 15 residues. The CDR3 here is CAWSPGTGGREKLFF. In DNA form, the CDR3 reads TGTGCCTGGAGCCCCGGGACAGGGGGCCGTGAAAAACTGTTTTTT.

This clonotype was seen a few times. The V gene is TRBV7-3, the J gene TRBJ2-3; D possibly corresponds to TRBD2 (6 bases). V was shortened by 2 bases and J by 4 bases, with 10 bases between the two germline ends. There are 14 residues in the CDR3. The germline V gene has CDR1 SGHTA and CDR2 FQGTGA. The CDR3 loop is CASSLAGPPDTQYF. CDR3 nucleotides: TGTGCCAGCAGCTTAGCGGGGCCGCCAGATACGCAGTATTTT.

This clonotype was counted only a few times. V is TRBV27 and J is TRBJ1-1, with D perhaps TRBD1 (6 bases). The germline V gene has CDR1 MNHEY and CDR2 SMNVEV (reference sequence). There are 18 residues in the CDR3. Trimming removed 5 bases at V and 0 bases at J, with 22 bases between. Here the CDR3 reads CASSPYPPGALLNTEAFF. CDR3 nucleotide sequence: TGTGCCAGCAGTCCCTATCCCCCAGGGGCCCTACTGAACACTGAAGCTTTCTTT.

In its sample, this clonotype was seen once. The V gene is TRBV27, the J gene TRBJ2-1; D possibly corresponds to TRBD2 (6 bases). The CDR3 consists of 13 residues. V dropped 4 bases and J dropped 5 bases, with 9 bases sitting between them. Germline assignment: CDR1 MNHEY and CDR2 SMNVEV (reference sequence). CDR3 in DNA: TGTGCCAGCAGTTCGCGGGATCACAATGAGCAGTTCTTC. This codes for CASSSRDHNEQFF.

The chain combines TRBV6-6 with TRBJ2-7; the match to TRBD1 covers 9 bases. Germline values: CDR1 MNHNY, CDR2 SVGAGI (reference sequence). The J segment lost 2 bases and the V segment lost 6 bases, leaving 5 bases of the junction unmatched. The CDR3 contains 14 residues. CDR3 region: CASRGQGQTYEQYV. DNA of the CDR3: TGTGCCAGCAGGGGACAGGGACAGACCTACGAGCAGTACGTC.

This clonotype turned up a few times. This rearrangement joins TRBV4-1 to TRBJ2-3, with D unclear. V was trimmed by 0 bases and J by 3 bases, leaving 10 bases between them. In germline, CDR1 is MGHRA, CDR2 YSYEKL. This CDR3 contains 15 residues. The CDR3 region has the DNA TGCGCCAGCAGCCAAGATCTTCGGGTTACAGATACGCAGTATTTT. Protein product: CASSQDLRVTDTQYF.

This clonotype was seen only a few times. The V and J genes are TRBV30 and TRBJ1-3; D unclear. This CDR3 has 14 amino acids. V was cut by 0 bases and J by 4 bases, with 10 bases left in between. CDR1 and CDR2 from the germline V gene are GTSNPN and SVGIG (reference sequence). Here the CDR3 reads CAWSVQQPGNTIYF. CDR3 in DNA: TGTGCCTGGAGTGTACAACAGCCCGGAAACACCATATATTTT.

This clonotype has at least ten counts. CDR3 in DNA: TGTGCCAGCAGCCAGGGCTGGGGAGGCGAGCAGTACGTC. Translating it yields CASSQGWGGEQYV. The gene calls are TRBV3-1 and TRBJ2-7, with D possibly being TRBD2 (6 bases). Germline CDR1 is LGHDT and CDR2 is YNNKEL (reference sequence). V lost 3 bases and J lost 6, with 12 bases in between. This CDR3 is 13 amino acids long.

In DNA form, the CDR3 reads TGTGCCAGTAGTGCATACAGGGACTGGGCCAACGTCCTGACTTTC. Protein: CASSAYRDWANVLTF. The chain uses TRBV19 and TRBJ2-6; the D call may be TRBD1 or TRBD2 (6 bases each). The CDR3 consists of 15 residues. V dropped 5 bases and J dropped 5 bases, with 13 bases sitting between them. The germline V gene encodes CDR1 LNHDA and CDR2 SQIVND (reference sequence).

This clonotype showed up just a few times. The chain uses TRBV20-1 and TRBJ2-7, with 8 bases matching TRBD1. Germline CDR1 reads DFQATT; CDR2 reads SNEGSKA (reference sequence). There are 13 residues in the CDR3. V was pared by 5 bases and J by 2 bases, with 5 bases of the junction left unmatched. CDR3 nucleotides: TGCAGTGCTTGCAGGGGGCCGACCTACGAGCAGTACGTC. Protein sequence: CSACRGPTYEQYV.

The CDR3 spells CASSEAWGGQETQYF. For the CDR3, the DNA is TGTGCCAGCAGTGAGGCGTGGGGGGGCCAAGAGACCCAGTACTTC. The chain recombines TRBV2 with TRBJ2-5; 7 bases fit TRBD2. After removal of 3 bases from V and 1 base from J, the junction contained 5 bases not matched to a gene. Germline V CDR1 and CDR2: SNHLY, FYNNEI. The length of the CDR3 is 15 residues.

This clonotype turned up a few times. The rearrangement joins TRBV20-1 to TRBJ2-5, with D possibly TRBD2 on 5 matching bases. Germline CDR1 and CDR2: DFQATT and SNEGSKA (reference sequence). The CDR3 is 14 amino acids. V shed 3 bases and J shed 7 bases, with 18 bases lying between them. CDR3: CSARADWIRGTQYF. CDR3 bases: TGCAGTGCTAGGGCGGACTGGATCCGGGGGACCCAGTACTTC.

This clonotype came up a few times. This chain joins TRBV6-1 and TRBJ2-1; no firm D call. Trimming left V 6 bases short and J 9 bases short, with 12 bases between. This CDR3 is built from 12 residues. Germline-derived CDR1 and CDR2 are MNHNS and SASEGT. As DNA, the CDR3 is TGTGCCAGCAGGGGAAATTTGTTTGAGCAGTTCTTC. Its protein is CASRGNLFEQFF.

V and J are TRBV20-1 and TRBJ1-1; 8 nucleotides match TRBD1. Unmatched junction bases numbered 4, after V lost 3 bases and J lost 1 base. Germline CDR1 DFQATT, CDR2 SNEGSKA (reference sequence). The CDR3 loop spans 14 amino acids. The CDR3 DNA follows: TGCAGTGCTAGCAGGGGGCCGGCGAACACTGAAGCTTTCTTT. Translating gives CSASRGPANTEAFF.

There are many counts of this clonotype. The chain joins TRBV12-3 or TRBV12-4 to TRBJ2-1; 11 bases line up with TRBD2. CDR3 length: 17 amino acids. Losses at the gene ends were 1 base for V and 7 bases for J; bases not matched to a gene: 9. CDR3 in DNA: TGTGCCAGCAGTTTAGGTAGCGGGGGGGCCCGACGGAATGAGCAGTTCTTC. This codes for CASSLGSGGARRNEQFF.

The chain couples TRBV30 to TRBJ1-6; D is uncertain. The CDR3 spans 12 residues. V shed 2 bases and J shed 7 bases, with 6 bases lying between them. Germline values: CDR1 GTSNPN, CDR2 SVGIG (reference sequence). In DNA, the CDR3 is TGTGCCTGGAGTCTGGGGAATTCACCCCTCCACTTT. Its translation is CAWSLGNSPLHF. The full variable domain, its missing parts supplied by reference TRBV30 and TRBJ1-6, is SQTIHQWPATLVQPVGSPLSLECTVEGTSNPNLYWYRQAAGRGLQLLFYSVGIGQISSEVPQNLSASRPQDRQFILSSKKLLLSDSGFYLCAWSLGNSPLHFGNGTRLTVT.

In this sample, this clonotype turned up a few times. The chain couples TRBV6-5 to TRBJ2-5; D uncertain. The V gene's germline CDR1 is MNHEY and CDR2 SVGAGI. V was trimmed by 6 bases and J by 3 bases, leaving 11 bases between them. The CDR3 is 13 amino acids. Written as DNA, the CDR3 is TGTGCCAGCAGCCTCGGGCCTAAAGAGACCCAGTACTTC. Translated: CASSLGPKETQYF.

The chain employs TRBV7-8 and TRBJ2-2; no definite D call. The CDR3 runs to 15 residues. The V gene's germline CDR1 is SGHVS and CDR2 FQNEAQ. V dropped 2 bases and J dropped 4 bases, with 11 bases sitting between them. CDR3 amino acids: CASSLRSGFTGELFF. CDR3 nucleotides: TGTGCCAGCAGCTTAAGGTCCGGCTTCACCGGGGAGCTGTTTTTT.

This clonotype has just a few counts. V is TRBV4-1 and J is TRBJ1-2, with 9 bases aligning to TRBD1. Per the germline V gene, CDR1 is MGHRA and CDR2 is YSYEKL. Losses at the gene ends were 2 bases for V and 8 bases for J; bases not matched to a gene: 6. The CDR3 is made up of 14 amino acids. CDR3 sequence: CASSQNRDRAGYTF. CDR3 nucleotide sequence: TGCGCCAGCAGCCAAAACCGGGACAGGGCGGGCTACACCTTC.

In this sample, this clonotype turned up a few times. The rearrangement links TRBV12-3 or TRBV12-4 to TRBJ2-1, with TRBD2 matching over 9 bases. The CDR3 length is 15 residues. V was clipped by 0 bases and J by 12 bases; unmatched bases: 9. The CDR3 sequence is CASSLAWRGGFRQFF. The CDR3 bases are TGTGCCAGCAGTTTAGCGTGGCGGGGGGGCTTTAGGCAGTTCTTC.

Note on this clonotype: The CDR3 does not end in the conserved phenylalanine or tryptophan, so this is likely a read error. The chain joins TRBV29-1 to TRBJ2-2, with D maybe TRBD2 (6 bases). The CDR3 runs 13 residues. Germline V gene lookup returns CDR1 SQVTM and CDR2 ANQGSEA. The germline V and J ends were trimmed by 3 bases and 4 bases, with 9 bases remaining between them. The CDR3 bases are TGCAGCGTTGACCGGGACTCCACCGGGGAGCTGTTTTCT. Translated, it gives CSVDRDSTGELFS.

The J gene is TRBJ2-1, the V gene TRBV2; 9 bases are shared with TRBD1. CDR3 length: 16 residues. Germline values: CDR1 SNHLY, CDR2 FYNNEI. V trimming: 8 bases; J trimming: 2 bases; junction bases outside the gene matches: 10. The CDR3 is CASAQQGAHTYNEQFF. The CDR3 DNA reads as TGTGCCAGCGCGCAACAGGGGGCTCACACCTACAATGAGCAGTTCTTC.

This clonotype was observed a handful of times. The rearrangement uses TRBV5-1 and TRBJ2-5, with 8 positions matching TRBD1. Germline V gene data show CDR1 as SGHRS and CDR2 as YFSETQ. V shed 0 bases, J shed 5 bases, and the junction held 6 bases outside the gene matches. The CDR3 consists of 15 residues. The CDR3: CASSLASAGGETQYF. In DNA form, the CDR3 reads TGCGCCAGCAGCTTGGCCAGTGCAGGGGGCGAGACCCAGTACTTC.

The chain links TRBV5-4 to TRBJ1-2; 8 positions match TRBD1. Germline V gene lookup returns CDR1 SGHNT and CDR2 YYREEE (reference sequence). The CDR3 extends over 13 amino acids. V shed 4 bases and J 6 bases; nucleotides not matched to a gene: 5. CDR3 residues: CASSRTGKDGYTF. As DNA, the CDR3 is TGTGCCAGCAGCCGGACAGGGAAGGATGGCTACACCTTC.